The present T cell receptor beta chain was sequenced within a study of blood T cell repertoires in COVID-19. Study-wide background: PBMCs, B-cell-depleted T cells, or T cells provided the cDNA or gDNA that made up the material.

In the source study's methods: The assay estimated nucleated cells by amplifying reference gene primers. Produced via immunoSEQ multiplex PCR; TCRdb's table is partial and in-frame only. V, J and clone size were drawn from that table, and D and trimming were deduced from the DNA. Among about 140,000 clones listed, about 87% were seen once. Germline V gene data show CDR1 as MNHEY and CDR2 as SVGAGI. The CDR3 is 15 residues long. V was pared by 5 bases and J by 3 bases, with 3 bases of the junction left unmatched. This TCR came from a human donor in a cohort sampled during active COVID-19. V usage is TRBV6-5 and J usage is TRBJ2-2; 10 bases are shared with TRBD1. What was sequenced was peripheral blood. The CDR3 here is CASSRQGADTGELFF. CDR3 coding DNA: TGTGCCAGCAGTCGACAGGGGGCGGACACCGGGGAGCTGTTTTTT.